This T cell receptor beta chain originates from a study of blood T cell repertoires in COVID-19. For the study at large: Specimens from acute and convalescent COVID-19 originated in the United States, Italy and Spain. The cDNA or gDNA used as material had been derived from T cells, B-cell-depleted T cells, or PBMCs.

Authors' methods: Reference gene primer amplification in the assay estimated nucleated cell counts. Only in-frame clones appear in the TCRdb table, and some are missing; sequencing was by immunoSEQ multiplex PCR. V, J and clone size are taken as reported in that table, and D and trimming were inferred from the DNA itself. The table records approximately 170,000 clones, 65% to 90% of them present only once. In germline, CDR1 is LGHNA, CDR2 YSLEER. CDR3 size: 16 residues. Trimming took 0 bases from V and 3 from J, leaving 14 bases between them. This receptor was identified in a man between 45 and 60 years old with active or convalescent COVID-19. Sample: peripheral blood. The chain employs TRBV4-3 and TRBJ1-1, with D possibly matching TRBD1 (5 bases). CDR3 region: CASSQDVQGWDTEAFF. The CDR3 DNA is TGCGCCAGCAGCCAAGATGTCCAGGGTTGGGACACTGAAGCTTTCTTT.